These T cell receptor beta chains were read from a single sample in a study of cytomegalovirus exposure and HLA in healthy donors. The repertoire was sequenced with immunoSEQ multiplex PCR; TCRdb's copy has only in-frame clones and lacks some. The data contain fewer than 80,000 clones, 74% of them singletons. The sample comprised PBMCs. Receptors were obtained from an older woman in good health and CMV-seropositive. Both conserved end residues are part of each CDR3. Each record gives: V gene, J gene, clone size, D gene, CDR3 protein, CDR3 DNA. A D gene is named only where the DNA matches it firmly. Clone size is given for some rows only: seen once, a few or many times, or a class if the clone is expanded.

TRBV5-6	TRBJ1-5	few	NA	CASSTGTRGNQPQHF	TGTGCCAGCAGCACCGGGACTAGAGGCAATCAGCCCCAGCATTTT
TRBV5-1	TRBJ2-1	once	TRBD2	CASSKGLAALNEQFF	TGCGCCAGCAGCAAGGGACTAGCGGCTTTGAATGAGCAGTTCTTC
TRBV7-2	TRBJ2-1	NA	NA	CASSLDGRMDEQFF	TGTGCCAGCAGCTTGGACGGGAGAATGGATGAGCAGTTCTTC
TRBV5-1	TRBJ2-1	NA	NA	CASSLITGKSYNEQFF	TGCGCCAGCAGCTTGATCACGGGGAAGTCCTACAATGAGCAGTTCTTC
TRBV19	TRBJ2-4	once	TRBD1	CASTGQGFFNIQYF	TGTGCCAGTACGGGACAGGGCTTCTTCAACATTCAGTACTTC
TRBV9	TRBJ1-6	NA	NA	CASSVEGQSPLHF	TGTGCCAGCAGCGTAGAGGGACAATCACCCCTCCACTTT
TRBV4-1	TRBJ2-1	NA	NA	CASSQDLAVLNEQFF	TGCGCCAGCAGCCAAGATCTCGCGGTTTTGAATGAGCAGTTCTTC
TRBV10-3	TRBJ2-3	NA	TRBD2	CAISAATSSSTDTQYF	TGTGCCATCAGCGCCGCGACTAGCAGTAGCACAGATACGCAGTATTTT
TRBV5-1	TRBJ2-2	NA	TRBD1	CASSSTGRTGELFF	TGCGCCAGCAGCTCGACAGGGAGAACCGGGGAGCTGTTTTTT
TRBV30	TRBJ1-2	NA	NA	CAWSMASQGVVGYTF	TGTGCCTGGAGCATGGCATCACAGGGAGTGGTGGGCTACACCTTC
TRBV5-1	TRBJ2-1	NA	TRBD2	CASSPGLAGVLNEQFF	TGCGCCAGCAGCCCCGGACTAGCGGGAGTCCTAAATGAGCAGTTCTTC
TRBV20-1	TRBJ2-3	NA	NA	CSASFTDTQYF	TGCAGTGCTTCTTTTACAGATACGCAGTATTTT
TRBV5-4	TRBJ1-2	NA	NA	CASSPTAGANYGYTF	TGTGCCAGCAGCCCGACAGCTGGGGCAAACTATGGCTACACCTTC
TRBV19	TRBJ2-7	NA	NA	CASSIGHTYEQYF	TGTGCCAGTAGTATCGGACATACCTACGAGCAGTACTTC
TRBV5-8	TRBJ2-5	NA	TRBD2	CASSSYTSGGQETQYF	TGTGCCAGCAGCTCCTATACTAGCGGGGGTCAAGAGACCCAGTACTTC
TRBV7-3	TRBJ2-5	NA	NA	CASSLYSQETQYF	TGTGCCAGCAGCTTGTACTCTCAAGAGACCCAGTACTTC
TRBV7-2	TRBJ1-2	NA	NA	CASSPRLGYGYTF	TGTGCCAGCAGCCCGAGGCTGGGCTATGGCTACACCTTC
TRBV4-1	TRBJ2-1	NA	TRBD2	CASSLLAGGPYEQFF	TGCGCCAGCAGCCTTCTAGCGGGGGGGCCATATGAGCAGTTCTTC
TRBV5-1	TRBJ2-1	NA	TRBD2	CASSLAGREGNEQFF	TGCGCCAGCAGCTTGGCGGGCAGGGAGGGAAATGAGCAGTTCTTC
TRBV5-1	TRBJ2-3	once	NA	CASKRTSGSDTQYF	TGCGCCAGCAAACGAACGTCGGGTTCGGATACGCAGTATTTT
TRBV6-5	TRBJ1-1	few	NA	CATRVRQRGTEAFF	TGTGCCACCCGGGTCCGGCAGCGTGGCACTGAAGCTTTCTTT
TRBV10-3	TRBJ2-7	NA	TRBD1	CAISEDRDGNEQYF	TGTGCCATCAGTGAGGACAGGGATGGGAACGAGCAGTACTTC
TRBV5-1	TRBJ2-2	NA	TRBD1	CASSLGQGFAGELFF	TGCGCCAGCAGCTTGGGACAGGGCTTCGCCGGGGAGCTGTTTTTT
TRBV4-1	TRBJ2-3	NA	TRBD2	CASSQGLRGRADTQYF	TGCGCCAGCAGCCAGGGGCTAAGAGGGAGGGCAGATACGCAGTATTTT
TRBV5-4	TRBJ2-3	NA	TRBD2	CASSLAGGRTDTQYF	TGTGCCAGCAGCTTAGCGGGGGGGCGCACAGATACGCAGTATTTT
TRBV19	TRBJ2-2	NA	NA	CASSMGDTLTGELFF	TGTGCCAGTAGTATGGGAGACACCCTCACCGGGGAGCTGTTTTTT
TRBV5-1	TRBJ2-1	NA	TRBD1	CASSLGDRGASDEQFF	TGCGCCAGCAGCTTGGGGGACAGGGGTGCGTCGGATGAGCAGTTCTTC
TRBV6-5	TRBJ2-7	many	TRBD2	CASSYGDYSYEQYF	TGTGCCAGCAGTTACGGGGACTATTCCTACGAGCAGTACTTC
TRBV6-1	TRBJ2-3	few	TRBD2	CASSGRLAGSTDTQYF	TGTGCCAGCAGTGGCCGACTAGCGGGAAGCACAGATACGCAGTATTTT
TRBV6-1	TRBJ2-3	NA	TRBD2	CASTRTSGGAPTQYF	TGTGCCAGCACCCGGACTAGCGGGGGGGCCCCTACGCAGTATTTT
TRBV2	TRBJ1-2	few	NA	CASRNRINYGYTF	TGTGCCAGCAGAAACAGGATTAACTATGGCTACACCTTC
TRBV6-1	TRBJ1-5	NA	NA	CASSEIGTQPQHF	TGTGCCAGCAGTGAAATCGGGACACAGCCCCAGCATTTT
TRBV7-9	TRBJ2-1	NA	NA	CASSLTDRHNEQFF	TGTGCCAGCAGCCTAACCGACAGGCACAATGAGCAGTTCTTC
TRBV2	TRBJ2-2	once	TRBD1	CASSGRTGLAGELFF	TGTGCCAGCAGTGGGCGGACAGGGCTCGCCGGGGAGCTGTTTTTT
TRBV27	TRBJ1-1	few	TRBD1	CASSFSTGGETEAFF	TGTGCCAGCAGTTTCTCGACAGGGGGCGAGACTGAAGCTTTCTTT
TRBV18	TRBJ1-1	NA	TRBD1	CASSPHLNRGTEAFF	TGTGCCAGCTCACCACATCTAAACAGGGGAACTGAAGCTTTCTTT
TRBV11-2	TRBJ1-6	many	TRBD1	CASSNQGVSYNSPLHF	TGTGCCAGCAGCAACCAGGGGGTATCCTATAATTCACCCCTCCACTTT
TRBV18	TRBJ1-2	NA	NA	CASSPAGFRGYTF	TGTGCCAGCTCACCCGCGGGGTTCCGTGGCTACACCTTC
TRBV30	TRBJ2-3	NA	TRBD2	CAWQRKTSGSTDTQYF	TGTGCCTGGCAGCGCAAGACTAGCGGGAGCACAGATACGCAGTATTTT
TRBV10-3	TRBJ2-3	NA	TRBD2	CATSAGRSTDTQYF	TGTGCCACATCAGCGGGGCGAAGCACAGATACGCAGTATTTT
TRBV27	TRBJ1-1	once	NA	CASSLAGVVRNTEAFF	TGTGCCAGCAGTTTAGCAGGGGTTGTCAGGAACACTGAAGCTTTCTTT
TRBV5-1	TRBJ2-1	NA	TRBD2	CASSHTPGTSGSSYNEQFF	TGCGCCAGCAGTCACACCCCCGGGACTAGCGGAAGCTCCTACAATGAGCAGTTCTTC
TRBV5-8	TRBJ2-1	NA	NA	CASSLARGARLNEQFF	TGTGCCAGCAGCTTGGCACGTGGGGCGCGGTTGAATGAGCAGTTCTTC
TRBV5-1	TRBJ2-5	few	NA	CASSLVEGWETQYF	TGCGCCAGCAGCTTGGTGGAGGGTTGGGAGACCCAGTACTTC
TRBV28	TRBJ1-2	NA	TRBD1	CASCRPGGQLTIAGYTF	TGTGCCAGCTGCCGCCCCGGGGGACAGCTAACTATCGCTGGCTACACCTTC
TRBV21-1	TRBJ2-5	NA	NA	CASKLAGDRETQYF	TGTGCCAGCAAGCTAGCGGGAGATCGGGAGACCCAGTACTTC
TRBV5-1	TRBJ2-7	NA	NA	CASSLNSNYEQYF	TGCGCCAGCAGCTTAAACAGCAACTACGAGCAGTACTTC
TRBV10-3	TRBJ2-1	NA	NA	CAISGEVSYNEQFF	TGTGCCATCAGTGGGGAGGTATCCTACAATGAGCAGTTCTTC
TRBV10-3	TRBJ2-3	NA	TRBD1	CAISPRDRGTDTQYF	TGTGCCATCAGTCCACGGGACAGGGGTACAGATACGCAGTATTTT
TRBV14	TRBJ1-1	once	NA	CASSGRGTEAFF	TGTGCCAGCAGCGGCCGGGGGACTGAAGCTTTCTTT
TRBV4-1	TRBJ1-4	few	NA	CASTIGVSLQEKLFF	TGCGCCAGCACCATAGGGGTCTCACTTCAAGAAAAACTGTTTTTT
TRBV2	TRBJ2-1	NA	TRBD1	CASVSGTGGYNEQFF	TGTGCCAGCGTATCCGGGACAGGGGGCTACAATGAGCAGTTCTTC
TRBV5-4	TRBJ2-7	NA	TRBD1	CASSLPGQGSLEQYF	TGTGCCAGCAGCTTACCGGGACAGGGGTCGTTAGAGCAGTACTTC
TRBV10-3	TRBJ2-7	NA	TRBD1	CAISPGQGSSHEQYF	TGTGCCATCAGCCCTGGACAGGGATCCTCCCACGAGCAGTACTTC